This is a list of T cell receptor beta chains from one sample in a study of T-cell memory formation after mild COVID-19. TCRdb reprocessed the 5' RACE reads with MiXCR, giving one entry per CDR3 protein. The sample has a few hundred thousand distinct CDR3 sequences, roughly 20% seen once. Sequences were obtained from PBMCs or a T cell subset sorted from them (not recorded which). The receptor source for this set is an adult woman who had mild COVID-19 (a few samples of this study predate the infection). Cell type and time point are not known. Both conserved end residues are part of each CDR3. D genes are given only for firm matches. Part of the rows lack a size; the others show once, few, many or a class for expanded clones.

TRBJ2-5	-	TRBD1	15	TRBV9	TGTGCCAGCAGCGCGACAGGGGACAACGAAGAGACCCAGTACTTC	CASSATGDNEETQYF
TRBJ2-7	-	-	12	TRBV6-5	TGTGCCAGCAGTGGAAGGGGGGCCGAGCAGTACTTC	CASSGRGAEQYF
TRBJ2-3	-	-	14	TRBV7-2	TGTGCCAGCAGCTTAGCGTGGTTGACAGATACGCAGTATTTT	CASSLAWLTDTQYF
TRBJ2-3	many	-	16	TRBV4-1	TGCGCCAGCAGCCAAGACAGCAGACGACACACAGATACGCAGTATTTT	CASSQDSRRHTDTQYF
TRBJ2-3	once	TRBD2	18	TRBV3-1	TGTGCCAGCAGCCAGAGACCTCGTACTAGCGGGCAATCAGATACGCAGTATTTT	CASSQRPRTSGQSDTQYF
TRBJ1-5	few	-	12	TRBV6-2/TRBV6-3	TGTGCCAGCGAAGTGCCGGGACAGCCCCAGCATTTT	CASEVPGQPQHF
TRBJ2-4	-	-	17	TRBV5-6	TGTGCCAGCAGCTCCACTGGGACGGCCCTAGCCAAAAACATTCAGTACTTC	CASSSTGTALAKNIQYF
TRBJ2-7	few	-	13	TRBV29-1	TGCAGCGTTGACGGGGGTGCGGCCTACGAGCAGTACTTC	CSVDGGAAYEQYF
TRBJ1-2	-	TRBD1	13	TRBV6-5	TGTGCCAGCAGTCGGGGACAGCTCTACGGCTACACCTTC	CASSRGQLYGYTF
TRBJ2-7	-	-	13	TRBV15	TGTGCCACCAGCAGAGGTCAGGGCAACGAGCAGTACTTC	CATSRGQGNEQYF
TRBJ2-7	few	TRBD2	15	TRBV4-1	TGCGCCAGCAGCCAGGGAGCTAGCGGGAGTTACGAGCAGTACTTC	CASSQGASGSYEQYF
TRBJ1-1	few	TRBD1	19	TRBV6-5	TGTGCCAGCAGTTACTCTATTTGGGGACAGGGAGGGGGGAACACTGAAGCTTTCTTT	CASSYSIWGQGGGNTEAFF
TRBJ2-7	-	-	15	TRBV7-9	TGTGCCAGCAGCACACGGTCTGGGCCTAGTCGCGAGCAGTACTTC	CASSTRSGPSREQYF
TRBJ1-2	few	-	13	TRBV5-1	TGCGCCAGCAGGTCCATACTGGGCTATGGCTACACCTTC	CASRSILGYGYTF
TRBJ1-1	-	-	15	TRBV12-3/TRBV12-4	TGTGCCAGCAGTTACCCTAAGATATTGAACACTGAAGCTTTCTTT	CASSYPKILNTEAFF
TRBJ1-2	few	-	13	TRBV2	TGTGCCAGCAGTGAAAGGGAGAAGGGTGGCTACACCTTC	CASSEREKGGYTF
TRBJ2-3	few	-	14	TRBV12-3/TRBV12-4	TGTGCCAGCAGTTTGCGACAGGTCACAGATACGCAGTATTTT	CASSLRQVTDTQYF
TRBJ2-1	-	TRBD1	15	TRBV5-5	TGTGCCAGCAGCTTTGGAGACAGGGGATCTATGGGGCAGTTCTTC	CASSFGDRGSMGQFF
TRBJ2-3	few	-	11	TRBV5-1	TGCGCCAGCAGGGCAACAGATACGCAGTATTTT	CASRATDTQYF
TRBJ1-6	-	-	14	TRBV20-1	TGCAGTGCTCCAGCAGGGGCTGGAAATTCACCCCTCCACTTT	CSAPAGAGNSPLHF
TRBJ2-6	-	-	17	TRBV7-9	TGTGCCAGCAGCTTAGCGTTCACGGGTGCTGGGGCCAACGTCCTGACTTTC	CASSLAFTGAGANVLTF
TRBJ1-3	-	-	14	TRBV20-1	TGCAGTGCCTCAAAGGGGTTTCCTGGAAACACCATATATTTT	CSASKGFPGNTIYF
TRBJ2-3	-	-	12	TRBV9	TGTGCCAGCAGCGTGGGGGAGAATACGCAGTATTTT	CASSVGENTQYF